The 10 T cell receptor beta chains reported below all come from one sample, sequenced in a study of T cell repertoires in cytomegalovirus infection. TCRdb independently ran MiXCR on the reads; one entry per CDR3 protein. The sample lists about 230,000 distinct CDR3 sequences; about 7% were seen once. The sample was PBMCs. The receptors were gathered from a human donor in good health (CMV status not recorded). Some clones in this sample may be carry-over from other donors' samples.

This chain links TRBV24-1 with TRBJ2-2; 9 bases are shared with TRBD1. The ends lost 8 bases at V and 5 bases at J; junction bases unmatched: 11. The germline gives CDR1 KGHDR, CDR2 SFDVKD. This CDR3 is built from 16 residues. The CDR3 region is CATILMQDRGTGELFF. CDR3 DNA sequence: TGTGCCACCATCCTAATGCAGGACAGGGGAACCGGGGAGCTGTTTTTT.

The sample holds many counts of this clonotype. V and J are TRBV29-1 and TRBJ2-3; D perhaps matches TRBD2 (6 bases). Trimming shortened V by 7 bases and J by 3 bases, and 17 bases separated the two germline ends. The CDR3 runs 14 residues. Germline loops: CDR1 SQVTM, CDR2 ANQGSEA. Written as DNA, the CDR3 is TGCAGCGCACGACGACTAGATGTTACAGATACGCAGTATTTT. Its protein product is CSARRLDVTDTQYF.

Comments on this clonotype: A much larger clone sits a single nucleotide away, making a read error possible. The V call is TRBV12-3 or TRBV12-4, the J call TRBJ2-1; D is possibly TRBD1 or TRBD2 (7 bases each). CDR3 length: 15 amino acids. CDR3 nucleotides: TGTGCCAGCAGTCCCCAGGGGGGGAACTACAATGAGCAGCTCTTC. Protein product: CASSPQGGNYNEQLF.

This clonotype was recorded at least ten times. J is TRBJ2-5 and V is TRBV6-1, with D hard to call. Germline V gene lookup returns CDR1 MNHNS and CDR2 SASEGT. V lost 8 bases and J 4 bases, leaving 20 bases between the germline ends. The CDR3 length is 15 residues. The CDR3 nucleotides read TGTGCCAGCCTGTCTGGGGTAGGCCCACCAGAGACCCAGTACTTC. This encodes CASLSGVGPPETQYF.

This clonotype appeared a few times. The chain carries TRBV7-3 and TRBJ2-7; D is perhaps TRBD1 or TRBD2 (5 bases each). The germline V gene has CDR1 SGHTA and CDR2 FQGTGA. This CDR3 contains 14 residues. Trimming stripped 5 bases from V and 5 bases from J, with 16 bases between. CDR3: CASSPGTPGHEQYF. The CDR3 bases are TGTGCCAGCAGCCCTGGGACCCCGGGGCACGAGCAGTACTTC.

This clonotype was seen at least ten times. The chain couples TRBV20-1 to TRBJ2-2; the D is unclear. V was shortened by 5 bases and J by 7 bases, with 8 bases between the two germline ends. CDR1 is DFQATT, CDR2 SNEGSKA, per germline (reference sequence). The CDR3 totals 11 residues. The CDR3 loop is CSARKDGELFF. CDR3 bases: TGCAGTGCTCGAAAAGACGGGGAGCTGTTTTTT.

This clonotype has at least ten counts. This rearrangement joins TRBV7-9 to TRBJ1-1, with TRBD1 matching over 8 bases. The CDR3 contains 13 residues. Trimming removed 5 bases from V and 8 bases from J; junction bases left unmatched: 7. Germline V gene data show CDR1 as SEHNR and CDR2 as FQNEAQ (reference sequence). The CDR3 spells CASSLNRDREAFF. The CDR3 DNA is TGTGCCAGCAGCCTCAATCGGGACAGGGAAGCTTTCTTT.

This clonotype was detected many times. The gene calls are TRBV27 and TRBJ2-2; D not resolved. Per the germline V gene, CDR1 is MNHEY and CDR2 is SMNVEV (reference sequence). The CDR3 length is 15 residues. The V and J ends lost 3 bases and 6 bases respectively, with 14 bases between them. Here the CDR3 DNA reads TGTGCCAGCAGTTTCTTTGGCATCGAACCCGGGGAGCTGTTTTTT. It specifies CASSFFGIEPGELFF.

V gene TRBV19 combines with J gene TRBJ1-1, with D tentatively TRBD1 (6 bases). Germline V CDR1 and CDR2: LNHDA, SQIVND (reference sequence). The length of the CDR3 is 16 residues. The ends were cut back, 3 bases at V and 2 bases at J, with 16 bases in the middle. The CDR3 DNA sequence: TGTGCCAGTAGTATTGGGGGGGCGCCGATTAACACTGAAGCTTTCTTT. It is translated as CASSIGGAPINTEAFF.

The table lists this clonotype with many counts. The chain combines TRBV7-2 with TRBJ2-1; 9 nucleotides align to TRBD2. V shed 5 bases and J 4 bases; nucleotides not matched to a gene: 6. The CDR3 extends over 15 amino acids. From germline, CDR1 is SGHTA and CDR2 FQGNSA. CDR3 loop: CASSRLAGPYNEQFF. The CDR3, as DNA: TGTGCCAGCAGCCGCCTAGCGGGGCCATACAATGAGCAGTTCTTC.